This T cell receptor beta chain was observed in a study of T-cell memory formation after mild COVID-19. The CDR3 has 14 amino acids. The V gene lost 3 bases and the J gene lost 6 bases, with 18 bases spanning the gap. CDR1 DFQATT and CDR2 SNEGSKA come from the germline V gene (reference sequence). MiXCR was run by TCRdb on the 5' RACE reads, yielding one entry per CDR3 protein. The sample gives about 200,000 distinct CDR3 sequences, 9.5% of which show up once; around 3.3% is in the top ten. The chain combines TRBV20-1 with TRBJ2-7; tentative D call: TRBD2 (5 bases). The sample comprised PBMCs or a T cell subset sorted from them (not recorded which). The TCR sequence derives from a man between 18 and 29 years old who had mild COVID-19 (a few samples of this study predate the infection). Cell type and time point are not known. This CDR3 is CSASSTVLRAEQYF. DNA of the CDR3: TGCAGTGCTAGCTCCACCGTACTGCGGGCCGAGCAGTACTTC.